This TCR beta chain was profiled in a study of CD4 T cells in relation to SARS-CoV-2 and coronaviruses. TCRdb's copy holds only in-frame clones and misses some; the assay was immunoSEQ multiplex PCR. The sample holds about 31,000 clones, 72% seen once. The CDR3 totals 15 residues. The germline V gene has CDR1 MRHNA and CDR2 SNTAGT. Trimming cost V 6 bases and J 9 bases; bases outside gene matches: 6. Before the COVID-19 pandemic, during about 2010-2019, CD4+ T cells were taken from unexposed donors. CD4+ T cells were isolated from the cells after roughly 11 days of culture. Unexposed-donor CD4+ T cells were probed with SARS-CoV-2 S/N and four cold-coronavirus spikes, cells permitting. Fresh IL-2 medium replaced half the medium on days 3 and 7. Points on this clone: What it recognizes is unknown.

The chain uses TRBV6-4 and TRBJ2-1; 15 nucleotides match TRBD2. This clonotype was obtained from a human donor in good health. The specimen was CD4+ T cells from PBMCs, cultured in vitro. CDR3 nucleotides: TGTGCCAGCAGCCCCGGACTAGCGGGAGGGGGTGAGCAGTTCTTC. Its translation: CASSPGLAGGGEQFF.